This T cell receptor beta chain emerged from a study of T cell repertoires in aging, cancer and after chemotherapy. Study-level information: Six age groups, ranging from 30 or younger to 70 or older, included the donors. Paired samples before and after chemotherapy came from chronic lymphocytic leukemia patients on fludarabine- or bendamustine-based regimens. Study-wide points: In healthy donors, age-related TCR diversity loss mainly reflected lost richness. Compared with age-matched healthy donors, untreated hematological or solid cancer patients showed higher blood TCR clonality.

Deletions cut 1 base from V and 0 bases from J, with 3 bases between. CDR3 size: 14 residues. Germline values: CDR1 KGHSH, CDR2 LQKENI. Multiplex touch-down PCR with TRB-A/B primers amplified rearranged V-D-J TRB sequences. TCRdb called the multiplex PCR reads again in MiXCR, with one record for every CDR3 protein. The sample carries under 4,500 distinct CDR3 sequences, under 45% recorded once. This clonotype turned up a few times. Its matching antigen is unknown. Amplification of TCR beta used genomic DNA extracted from peripheral blood. The sequencing sample was made of blood. The receptor comes from a human donor with a blood cancer. The gene calls are TRBV18 and TRBJ1-4; D is unresolved. The CDR3 DNA reads as TGTGCCAGCTCACCACAGTCAACTAATGAAAAACTGTTTTTT. Translation: CASSPQSTNEKLFF.